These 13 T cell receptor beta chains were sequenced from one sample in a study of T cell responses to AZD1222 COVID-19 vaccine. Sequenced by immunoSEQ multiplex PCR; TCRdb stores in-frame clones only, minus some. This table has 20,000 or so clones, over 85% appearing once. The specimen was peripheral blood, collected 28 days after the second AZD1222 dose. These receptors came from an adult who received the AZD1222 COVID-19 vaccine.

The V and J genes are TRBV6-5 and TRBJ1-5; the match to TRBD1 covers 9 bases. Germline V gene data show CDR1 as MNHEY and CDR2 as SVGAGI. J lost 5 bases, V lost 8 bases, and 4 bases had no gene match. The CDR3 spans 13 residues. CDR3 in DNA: TGTGCCAGCTACAGGGGGCCTGATCAGCCCCAGCATTTT. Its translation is CASYRGPDQPQHF.

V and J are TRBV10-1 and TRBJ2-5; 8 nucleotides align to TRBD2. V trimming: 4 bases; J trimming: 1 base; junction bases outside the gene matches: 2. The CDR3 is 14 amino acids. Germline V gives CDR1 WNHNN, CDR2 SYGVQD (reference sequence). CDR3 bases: TGCGCCAGCAGTGGAGGGACTAGCCAAGAGACCCAGTACTTC. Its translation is CASSGGTSQETQYF.

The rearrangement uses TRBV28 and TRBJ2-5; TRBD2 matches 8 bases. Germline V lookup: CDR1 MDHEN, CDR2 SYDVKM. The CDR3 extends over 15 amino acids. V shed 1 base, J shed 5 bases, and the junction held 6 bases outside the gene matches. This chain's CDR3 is CASSLLGTRGETQYF. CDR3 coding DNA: TGTGCCAGCAGTTTATTGGGGACTAGAGGGGAGACCCAGTACTTC. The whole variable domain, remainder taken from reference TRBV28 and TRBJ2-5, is DVKVTQSSRYLVKRTGEKVFLECVQDMDHENMFWYRQDPGLGLRLIYFSYDVKMKEKGDIPEGYSVSREKKERFSLILESASTNQTSMYLCASSLLGTRGETQYFGPGTRLLVL.

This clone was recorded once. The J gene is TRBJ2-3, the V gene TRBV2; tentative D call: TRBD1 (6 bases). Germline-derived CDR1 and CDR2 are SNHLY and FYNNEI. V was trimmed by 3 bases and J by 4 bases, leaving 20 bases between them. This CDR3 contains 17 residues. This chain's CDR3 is CASSEQTGIIYSDTQYF. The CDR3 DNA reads TGTGCCAGCAGTGAGCAAACAGGGATTATATACTCAGATACGCAGTATTTT.

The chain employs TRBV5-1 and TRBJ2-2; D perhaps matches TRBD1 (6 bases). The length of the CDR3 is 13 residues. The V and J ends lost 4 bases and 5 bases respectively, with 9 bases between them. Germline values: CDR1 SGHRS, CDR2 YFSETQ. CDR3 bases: TGCGCCAGCAGCAGACAGGAAACCGGGGAGCTGTTTTTT. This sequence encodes CASSRQETGELFF.

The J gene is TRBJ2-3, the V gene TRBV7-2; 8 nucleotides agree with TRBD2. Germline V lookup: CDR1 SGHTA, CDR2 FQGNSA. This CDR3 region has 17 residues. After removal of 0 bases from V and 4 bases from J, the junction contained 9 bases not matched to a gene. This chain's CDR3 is CASSLALAGSYADTQYF. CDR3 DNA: TGTGCCAGCAGCTTAGCTCTAGCGGGTTCCTATGCAGATACGCAGTATTTT.

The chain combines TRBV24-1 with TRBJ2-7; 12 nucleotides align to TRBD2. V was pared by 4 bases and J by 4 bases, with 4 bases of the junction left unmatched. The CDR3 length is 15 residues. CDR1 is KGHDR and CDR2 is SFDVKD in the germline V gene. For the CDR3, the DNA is TGTGCCACCAGTGACGGGCTAGCGGGAGGGTACGAGCAGTACTTC. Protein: CATSDGLAGGYEQYF.

In nucleotides, the CDR3 is TGTGCCAGCAGCTTCTCCTCCGGGAGGGTAGGCGGGGAGCTGTTTTTT. It translates to CASSFSSGRVGGELFF. The J gene is TRBJ2-2, the V gene TRBV11-2, with TRBD2 matching 8 bases. The CDR3 is 16 residues long. V dropped 3 bases and J dropped 7; count of bases not matched to a gene: 10. CDR1 is SGHAT and CDR2 is FQNNGV in the germline V gene.

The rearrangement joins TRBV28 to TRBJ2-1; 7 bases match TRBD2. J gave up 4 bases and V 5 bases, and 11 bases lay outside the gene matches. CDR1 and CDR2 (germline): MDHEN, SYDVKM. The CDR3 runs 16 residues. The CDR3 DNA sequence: TGTGCCAGCAGTCCACTAACCAGCGGGGCTTACAATGAGCAGTTCTTC. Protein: CASSPLTSGAYNEQFF.

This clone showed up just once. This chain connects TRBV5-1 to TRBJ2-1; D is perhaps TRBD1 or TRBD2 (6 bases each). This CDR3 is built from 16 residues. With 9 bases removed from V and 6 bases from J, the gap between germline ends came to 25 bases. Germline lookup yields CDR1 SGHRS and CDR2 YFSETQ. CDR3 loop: CATEPGAATFGNEQFF. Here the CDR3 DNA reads TGCGCCACCGAGCCGGGGGCCGCCACCTTTGGCAATGAGCAGTTCTTC.

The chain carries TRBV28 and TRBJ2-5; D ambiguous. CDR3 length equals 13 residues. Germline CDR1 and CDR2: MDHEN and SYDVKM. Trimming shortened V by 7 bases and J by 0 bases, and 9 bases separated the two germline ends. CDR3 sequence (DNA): TGTGCCAGCACACTGAGTAACCAAGAGACCCAGTACTTC. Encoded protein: CASTLSNQETQYF.

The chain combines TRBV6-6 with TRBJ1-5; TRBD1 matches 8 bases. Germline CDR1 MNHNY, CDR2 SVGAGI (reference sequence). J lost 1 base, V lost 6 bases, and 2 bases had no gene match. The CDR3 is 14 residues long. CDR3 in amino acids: CASSRQGSNQPQHF. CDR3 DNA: TGTGCCAGCAGCAGACAGGGGAGCAATCAGCCCCAGCATTTT.

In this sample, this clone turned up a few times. CDR3 sequence: CASSQFDWTNQPQHF. DNA of the CDR3: TGCGCCAGCAGCCAATTTGATTGGACAAATCAGCCCCAGCATTTT. This chain links TRBV4-1 with TRBJ1-5, with D tentatively TRBD1 (5 bases). The CDR3 totals 15 residues. Germline V CDR1 and CDR2: MGHRA, YSYEKL. Deletions cut 2 bases from V and 4 bases from J, with 12 bases between.